This TCR beta chain was obtained from a study of blood T cell repertoires in COVID-19. Background on the study: Spain, Italy and the United States supplied samples that represented acute and convalescent COVID-19.

As handled by the study authors: Cell counts per sample came from amplifying reference gene primers. The repertoire was sequenced with immunoSEQ multiplex PCR; TCRdb's copy has only in-frame clones and lacks some. Clone size and the V and J calls come from that table; the DNA yielded D and trimming. The sample has fewer than 300,000 clones; 88% are singletons. The CDR3 runs to 16 residues. V was clipped by 0 bases and J by 4 bases, with 13 bases between them. Germline V CDR1 and CDR2: LGHNA, YNFKEQ. The sequence came from a woman younger than 45 with acute or convalescent COVID-19. Sequencing input: peripheral blood. The rearrangement joins TRBV4-2 to TRBJ2-1, with a weak D call TRBD2 (5 bases). CDR3 loop: CASSQDMSGAYNEQFF. DNA of the CDR3: TGTGCCAGCAGCCAAGATATGAGCGGAGCATACAATGAGCAGTTCTTC.